This is a list of T cell receptor beta chains from one sample in a study of blood T cell repertoires in COVID-19. The repertoire was sequenced with immunoSEQ multiplex PCR; TCRdb's copy has only in-frame clones and lacks some. Of about 400,000 clones in the sample, nearly 90% were seen once. Sequencing used PBMCs or T cells enriched from blood (not recorded which). These receptors originate from a woman aged 25 to 39 who had recovered from COVID-19. The CDR3 runs from the conserved cysteine through the conserved F or W. The D gene is left open where the match is weak. Expanded clones are given a class, and other clones once, few, many or no size at all.

>.|TRBJ2-7|TRBV5-1|.
TGCGCCAGCAGCGGGAGTTTGCCTAACGAGCAGTACTTC
CASSGSLPNEQYF
>.|TRBJ1-2|TRBV5-1|TRBD1
TGCGCCAGCAGCACAGGGGGGGCCTATGGCTACACCTTC
CASSTGGAYGYTF
>.|TRBJ1-1|TRBV2|TRBD1
TGTGCCAGCAGCCGGGACAGGGCCGCGAACACTGAAGCTTTCTTT
CASSRDRAANTEAFF
>.|TRBJ1-4|TRBV25-1|TRBD1
TGTGCCAGCAGTGATCCGGGACAGGGTAATGAAAAACTGTTTTTT
CASSDPGQGNEKLFF
>.|TRBJ1-3|TRBV5-1|.
TGCGCCAGCAGCTTACGGGGGGCGGTTGCTGGAAACACCATATATTTT
CASSLRGAVAGNTIYF
>.|TRBJ1-1|TRBV4-1|.
TGCGCCAGCAGCCAAGTGGGCCCCTCTGAAGCTTTCTTT
CASSQVGPSEAFF
>.|TRBJ2-3|TRBV3-1/TRBV3-2|TRBD2
TGTGCCAGCAGCCAAGTTTTATCGACTAGCAGGGGCACAGATACGCAGTATTTT
CASSQVLSTSRGTDTQYF
>.|TRBJ1-5|TRBV4-3|.
TGCGCCAGCAGCCAAGACAGGGATGACCAGCCCCAGCATTTT
CASSQDRDDQPQHF
>.|TRBJ1-2|TRBV19|.
TGTGCCAGTAGTCCGCGGGGTAACTATGGCTACACCTTC
CASSPRGNYGYTF
>few|TRBJ1-3|TRBV27|.
TGTGCCAGCAGTTTATCACCTAGCTCTGGAAACACCATATATTTT
CASSLSPSSGNTIYF
>.|TRBJ2-7|TRBV7-7|TRBD2
TGTGCTAGCAGCTCCGGACTAGCGGACTTCTACGAGCAGTACTTC
CASSSGLADFYEQYF
>.|TRBJ1-1|TRBV30|.
TGTGCCTGGAGTTCACTTATGAACACTGAAGCTTTCTTT
CAWSSLMNTEAFF
>.|TRBJ1-2|TRBV5-1|.
TGCGCCAGCAGCTTGGGAGCCGGGATAGGCTACACCTTC
CASSLGAGIGYTF
>few|TRBJ1-6|TRBV12-5|.
TGTGCTAGTGGTGACGACAGGCATTCACCCCTCCACTTT
CASGDDRHSPLHF
>.|TRBJ1-1|TRBV28|.
TGTGCCAGCAGACAGGAAGATAACACTGAAGCTTTCTTT
CASRQEDNTEAFF
>.|TRBJ1-5|TRBV18|TRBD1
TGTGCCAGCTCACCAGACAGGGGAGCTAATCAGCCCCAGCATTTT
CASSPDRGANQPQHF
>.|TRBJ2-5|TRBV21-1|.
TGTGCCAGCAGCACGGGTCCACAAGAGACCCAGTACTTC
CASSTGPQETQYF
>.|TRBJ2-5|TRBV6-5|TRBD1
TGTGCCAGCAGTCCAGGGACAGTCCAAGAGACCCAGTACTTC
CASSPGTVQETQYF
>.|TRBJ2-7|TRBV7-2|TRBD2
TGTGCCAGCAGCCCCGGGGGGGCAGGCTCCTACGAGCAGTACTTC
CASSPGGAGSYEQYF
>.|TRBJ2-5|TRBV20-1|.
TGCAGTGCTAGTAAGCTAGGCGAGACCCAGTACTTC
CSASKLGETQYF
>once|TRBJ1-2|TRBV18|TRBD1
TGTGCCAGCTCATCCTTAACAGGGGCGCTTAACTATGGCTACACCTTC
CASSSLTGALNYGYTF
>.|TRBJ1-2|TRBV5-5|.
TGTGCCAGCAGCTTGGAGAGCTATGGCTACACCTTC
CASSLESYGYTF
>.|TRBJ1-6|TRBV6-5|TRBD1
TGTGCCAGCGGGAGGACAGGTGATTCACCCCTCCACTTT
CASGRTGDSPLHF
>.|TRBJ1-6|TRBV6-5|TRBD1
TGTGCCAGCAGTCCAGGGACAGGTTCTTGGTCACCCCTCCACTTT
CASSPGTGSWSPLHF
>.|TRBJ2-1|TRBV4-3|.
TGCGCCAGCAGCCAGGGACTCTACTCCTACAATGAGCAGTTCTTC
CASSQGLYSYNEQFF
>.|TRBJ2-6|TRBV3-1/TRBV3-2|.
TGTGCCAGCAGCCTACCTATCTCTGGGGCCAACGTCCTGACTTTC
CASSLPISGANVLTF
>.|TRBJ1-1|TRBV7-2|.
TGTGCCAGCACCGAAACGAGGTTGGGGCACACTGAAGCTTTCTTT
CASTETRLGHTEAFF
>few|TRBJ2-7|TRBV5-1|.
TGCGCCAGCAGCTGGGAGAGCTCCTACGAGCAGTACTTC
CASSWESSYEQYF
>.|TRBJ2-7|TRBV7-3|TRBD1
TGTGCCAGCAGCTTAAGGGGACAGGGTGACGAGCAGTACTTC
CASSLRGQGDEQYF
>.|TRBJ1-1|TRBV30|.
TGTGCCTGGGACAGGTTGAACACTGAAGCTTTCTTT
CAWDRLNTEAFF
>few|TRBJ1-5|TRBV6-2/TRBV6-3|.
TGTGCCAGCAGCCGGACAGTAAATAGCAATCAGCCCCAGCATTTT
CASSRTVNSNQPQHF
>.|TRBJ2-7|TRBV6-2/TRBV6-3|.
TGTGCCAGCAGCGGAGTTAGAGGGGGCGAGCAGTACTTC
CASSGVRGGEQYF
>.|TRBJ1-2|TRBV11-2|.
TGTGCCAGCAGCCCAGAGGGCCAGAGACGTTATGGCTACACCTTC
CASSPEGQRRYGYTF
>few|TRBJ1-2|TRBV9|TRBD1
TGTGCCAGCAGCGCCGGGACAGCCAACTATGGCTACACCTTC
CASSAGTANYGYTF
>.|TRBJ1-1|TRBV5-8|.
TGTGCCAGCAGCTTGGAACAGGACATCACTGAAGCTTTCTTT
CASSLEQDITEAFF
>.|TRBJ2-2|TRBV10-3|.
TGTGCCATCAGCGGACGGGAGAACACCGGGGAGCTGTTTTTT
CAISGRENTGELFF
>.|TRBJ2-7|TRBV7-9|.
TGTGCCAGCAGCTTAGCGGGAGAACGGTACGAGCAGTACTTC
CASSLAGERYEQYF
>.|TRBJ2-2|TRBV27|TRBD2
TGTGCCAGCAGTTTCAAGCGGGAGGGCCGAACCGGGGAGCTGTTTTTT
CASSFKREGRTGELFF
>.|TRBJ1-4|TRBV28|.
TGTGCCAGCAGTGAAGGAACAGGGTTGACTAATGAAAAACTGTTTTTT
CASSEGTGLTNEKLFF
>.|TRBJ1-4|TRBV5-1|.
TGCGCCAGCAGCTTGTGGAGGACGCCTAATGAAAAACTGTTTTTT
CASSLWRTPNEKLFF
>.|TRBJ2-7|TRBV28|.
TGTGCCAGCAGTTCCTCCGCGGCGGGCACCTACGCGCAGTACTTC
CASSSSAAGTYAQYF
>.|TRBJ2-5|TRBV5-7|.
TGTGCCAGCAGCACCCGGCGTTATGCCTGGGACAATGAGACCCAGTACTTC
CASSTRRYAWDNETQYF
>.|TRBJ1-3|TRBV28|.
TGTGCCAGCAGTTTCATCTGGGTATCCTCCGGGATTCACAGCTTCTCTGGAAACACCATATATTTT
CASSFIWVSSGIHSFSGNTIYF
>.|TRBJ2-7|TRBV27|TRBD2
TGTGCCAGCGGGACCGGGACTAGCGGTCTTACCCCTCCCTACGAGCAGTACTTC
CASGTGTSGLTPPYEQYF
>once|TRBJ2-1|TRBV5-1|TRBD2
TGCGCCAGCACGAGGACTAGCGGGGGAAACAATGAGCAGTTCTTC
CASTRTSGGNNEQFF
>.|TRBJ1-1|TRBV30|.
TGTGCCGGCCTGAGGGCTGAAGCTTTCTTT
CAGLRAEAFF
>.|TRBJ1-5|TRBV15|TRBD1
TGTGCCACCAGCGAATCCGGGACAGGGGTCAATCAGCCCCAGCATTTT
CATSESGTGVNQPQHF
>.|TRBJ1-1|TRBV19|TRBD1
TGTGCCAGTAGTAAATTGGACAGGGAGAACACTGAAGCTTTCTTT
CASSKLDRENTEAFF
>.|TRBJ2-1|TRBV12-3/TRBV12-4|TRBD2
TGTGCCAGCAGTTTTTGGCGGGAGGATGAGCAGTTCTTC
CASSFWREDEQFF
>once|TRBJ1-6|TRBV12-3/TRBV12-4|.
TGTGCCAGCAGTTGGGGACATAGTATTCTCCACTTT
CASSWGHSILHF
>.|TRBJ2-7|TRBV7-2|TRBD2
TGTGCCAGCAGCCGTAGGACTAGCCGCCACTACGAGCAGTACTTC
CASSRRTSRHYEQYF
>.|TRBJ2-7|TRBV18|TRBD1
TGTGCCAGCTCACAGGGACAGCTCTACGAGCAGTACTTC
CASSQGQLYEQYF